The 21 T cell receptor beta chains below were found in one sample sequenced in a study of control samples from healthy donors and cancer patients. Using immunoSEQ multiplex PCR, the repertoire was profiled, and TCRdb retains in-frame clones only, with some absent. The table has 400,000 to 500,000 clones, about 93% seen once. The sample was PBMCs. These receptor sequences come from a man in his forties or fifties with head and neck cancer.

The V and J genes are TRBV6-5 and TRBJ2-1, with 11 bases lining up with TRBD1. The CDR3 covers 13 residues. Per the germline V gene, CDR1 is MNHEY and CDR2 is SVGAGI. V lost 5 bases and J lost 7; bases outside the gene matches: 1. This CDR3 reads CASSRDRGNEQFF. CDR3 coding DNA: TGTGCCAGCAGTCGGGACAGGGGGAATGAGCAGTTCTTC.

The rearrangement links TRBV28 to TRBJ2-7, with 7 positions matching TRBD1. This CDR3 region has 15 residues. Trimming removed 10 bases from V and 1 base from J; junction bases left unmatched: 13. From germline, CDR1 is MDHEN and CDR2 SYDVKM. The CDR3 region has the DNA TGTGCCACCCGATCGTTGGAGACAGGGTCCTACGAGCAGTACTTC. Protein sequence: CATRSLETGSYEQYF.

The rearrangement links TRBV18 to TRBJ2-7, with D possibly TRBD1 on 6 matching bases. The V end lost 3 bases, the J end lost 7 bases, and 13 bases lay between the germline ends. The germline V gene has CDR1 KGHSH and CDR2 LQKENI. The CDR3 runs to 13 residues. CDR3 in DNA: TGTGCCAGCTCACCGGGACAAGCGTGGGAGCAGTACTTC. Translated, it gives CASSPGQAWEQYF.

The CDR3 sequence is CASSPTGGVYEQYF. As DNA, the CDR3 is TGTGCCAGCTCACCCACGGGAGGGGTCTACGAGCAGTACTTC. The chain carries TRBV18 and TRBJ2-7; 8 bases line up with TRBD2. Germline V CDR1 and CDR2: KGHSH, LQKENI. J was trimmed by 3 bases and V by 3 bases; bases with no gene match: 4. The CDR3 is 14 residues long. Supplemented by reference TRBV18 and TRBJ2-7, the full variable domain reads NAGVMQNPRHLVRRRGQEARLRCSPMKGHSHVYWYRQLPEEGLKFMVYLQKENIIDESGMPKERFSAEFPKEGPSILRIQQVVRGDSAAYFCASSPTGGVYEQYFGPGTRLTVT.

The chain uses TRBV7-9 and TRBJ2-3; tentatively, D is TRBD2 (5 bases). Between the trimmed V and J ends, which lost 0 bases and 3 bases, there was a span of 19 bases. The germline CDR1 and CDR2 sequences are SEHNR and FQNEAQ (reference sequence). The CDR3 loop spans 18 amino acids. This CDR3 reads CASSLALMTGSGTDTQYF. CDR3 DNA: TGTGCCAGCAGCTTAGCCTTAATGACGGGGTCGGGAACAGATACGCAGTATTTT.

This sequence joins TRBV24-1 and TRBJ2-5; TRBD1 is a possible D gene (5 bases). The CDR3 spans 14 residues. V lost 7 bases, J lost 2 bases, and 13 bases lay in between. The germline V gene encodes CDR1 KGHDR and CDR2 SFDVKD. CDR3 sequence reads: CATSPPGRQETQYF. Written as DNA, the CDR3 is TGTGCCACCAGCCCCCCAGGGCGGCAAGAGACCCAGTACTTC.

This rearrangement joins TRBV7-3 to TRBJ2-1; the match to TRBD2 covers 8 bases. The CDR3 length is 16 residues. J was trimmed by 3 bases and V by 4 bases; bases with no gene match: 8. Germline lookup yields CDR1 SGHTA and CDR2 FQGTGA. CDR3 loop: CASSSTGTRVYNEQFF. The CDR3 DNA reads as TGTGCCAGCAGCTCCACCGGGACTAGAGTCTACAATGAGCAGTTCTTC.

This rearrangement joins TRBV7-3 to TRBJ2-1; D is uncertain. V was cut by 0 bases and J by 2 bases, with 11 bases left in between. Germline V CDR1 and CDR2: SGHTA, FQGTGA. The CDR3 is 16 residues long. CDR3 DNA sequence: TGTGCCAGCAGCTTAACTAGTACCAACCCCTACAATGAGCAGTTCTTC. Translated: CASSLTSTNPYNEQFF.

The chain recombines TRBV10-3 with TRBJ1-2; no reliable D call. Germline V gene data show CDR1 as ENHRY and CDR2 as SYGVKD. Trimming took off 4 bases at V and 4 bases at J, with 13 bases between the two ends. This CDR3 region has 14 residues. CDR3 amino acids: CAISAPDKTYGYTF. CDR3 coding DNA: TGTGCCATCAGTGCCCCAGACAAAACCTATGGCTACACCTTC.

The chain is built from TRBV5-1 and TRBJ2-7; weak D call: TRBD1 (5 bases). Deletions cut 0 bases from V and 2 bases from J, with 6 bases between. The CDR3 contains 13 residues. Germline V CDR1 and CDR2: SGHRS, YFSETQ. CDR3 in amino acids: CASSLEQAYEQYF. The CDR3 nucleotides are TGCGCCAGCAGCTTGGAACAGGCCTACGAGCAGTACTTC. Based on the CDR3 plus reference TRBV5-1 and TRBJ2-7, the full variable domain is KAGVTQTPRYLIKTRGQQVTLSCSPISGHRSVSWYQQTPGQGLQFLFEYFSETQRNKGNFPGRFSGRQFSNSRSEMNVSTLELGDSALYLCASSLEQAYEQYFGPGTRLTVT.

The genes are TRBV29-1 and TRBJ2-6, with unresolved D. Germline V CDR1 and CDR2: SQVTM, ANQGSEA. The CDR3 sequence is 14 residues long. The V end was cut by 7 bases, the J end by 1 base, with 11 bases between. The CDR3 region is CSAEAASGANVLTF. The CDR3 region has the DNA TGCAGCGCCGAGGCGGCGTCTGGGGCCAACGTCCTGACTTTC.

V is TRBV27 and J is TRBJ1-1, with a weak D call TRBD1 (5 bases). This CDR3 spans 13 amino acids. The ends were cut back, 6 bases at V and 1 base at J, with 9 bases in the middle. From germline, CDR1 is MNHEY and CDR2 SMNVEV (reference sequence). For the CDR3, the DNA is TGTGCCAGCAGCGTTGGACAGAACACTGAAGCTTTCTTT. Encoded protein: CASSVGQNTEAFF.

The DNA for the CDR3 is TGTGCCAGCAGCCCGCCCGGACTAGCGGGATCGGGGGAGCAGTACTTC. It encodes CASSPPGLAGSGEQYF. The chain recombines TRBV11-2 with TRBJ2-7; TRBD2 aligns across 12 bases. CDR1 is SGHAT, CDR2 FQNNGV, per germline. This CDR3 has 16 amino acids. V gave up 5 bases and J gave up 7 bases; unmatched junction bases: 12.

The chain is built from TRBV4-2 and TRBJ2-7; 9 nucleotides match TRBD1. CDR1 and CDR2 (germline): LGHNA, YNFKEQ. CDR3 length: 15 residues. Losses at the gene ends were 1 base for V and 2 bases for J; bases not matched to a gene: 3. In DNA, the CDR3 is TGTGCCAGCAGCCAAGCTGGGACAGGGACCTACGAGCAGTACTTC. Translation gives CASSQAGTGTYEQYF.

J is TRBJ2-1 and V is TRBV9; D remains ambiguous. Germline V CDR1 and CDR2: SGDLS, YYNGEE. The CDR3 contains 18 residues. The V end lost 0 bases, the J end lost 0 bases, and 16 bases lay between the germline ends. The CDR3 coding sequence is TGTGCCAGCAGCGTAGCGCCCCGGCTAGGACCCTCCTACAATGAGCAGTTCTTC. Translation: CASSVAPRLGPSYNEQFF. Combining the CDR3 with reference TRBV9 and TRBJ2-1 gives the whole variable domain DSGVTQTPKHLITATGQRVTLRCSPRSGDLSVYWYQQSLDQGLQFLIQYYNGEERAKGNILERFSAQQFPDLHSELNLSSLELGDSALYFCASSVAPRLGPSYNEQFFGPGTRLTVL.

Only one count was recorded for this clone. V is TRBV27 and J is TRBJ1-2; no clear D gene. Trimming shortened V by 4 bases and J by 4 bases, and 22 bases separated the two germline ends. CDR1 is MNHEY, CDR2 SMNVEV, per germline (reference sequence). The CDR3 length is 17 residues. This CDR3 reads CASSSYPNLRISYGYTF. For the CDR3, the DNA is TGTGCCAGCAGTTCATATCCGAACCTCAGGATCAGCTATGGCTACACCTTC.

This clone was seen only once. The rearrangement uses TRBV4-2 and TRBJ1-3; D might be TRBD1 (6 bases). V gave up 4 bases and J gave up 0 bases, with 19 bases separating them. In germline, CDR1 is LGHNA, CDR2 YNFKEQ. The CDR3 sequence is 18 residues long. The CDR3 loop is CASSLSRTETVSGNTIYF. In DNA form, the CDR3 reads TGTGCCAGCAGCCTAAGTAGGACAGAAACAGTCTCTGGAAACACCATATATTTT.

As for this clone: The same CDR3 can be traced to other DNA sequences in this sample. The gene calls are TRBV2 and TRBJ1-1; a weak D match, TRBD1 (6 bases). The V gene's germline CDR1 is SNHLY and CDR2 FYNNEI. This CDR3 has 14 residues. The V gene lost 4 bases and the J gene lost 0 bases, with 9 bases spanning the gap. The CDR3 sequence is CASSVQGVNTEAFF. The CDR3 bases are TGTGCCAGCAGTGTACAGGGAGTGAACACTGAAGCTTTCTTT.

The chain recombines TRBV29-1 with TRBJ2-5; 10 bases line up with TRBD1. The V and J ends lost 6 bases and 4 bases, in that order; junction bases with no gene match: 11. In germline, CDR1 is SQVTM, CDR2 ANQGSEA. The CDR3 extends over 15 amino acids. The DNA of the CDR3 is TGCAGCGTGGTATTGGGGACAGGGGTCGGAGAGACCCAGTACTTC. It encodes CSVVLGTGVGETQYF.

The chain is built from TRBV6-5 and TRBJ1-1; 7 nucleotides align to TRBD1. This CDR3 comprises 15 residues. Germline trimming cut 7 bases from V and 4 bases from J; bases unmatched to any gene: 12. Germline assignment: CDR1 MNHEY and CDR2 SVGAGI. CDR3 sequence: CASTPTGIRITEAFF. Written as DNA, the CDR3 is TGTGCCAGCACCCCGACAGGGATCCGTATCACTGAAGCTTTCTTT.

This clone was counted only a few times. The genes are TRBV6-5 and TRBJ1-2; D perhaps matches TRBD1 (5 bases). The ends were cut back, 2 bases at V and 4 bases at J, with 8 bases in the middle. CDR3 length equals 13 residues. Germline lookup yields CDR1 MNHEY and CDR2 SVGAGI. The DNA for the CDR3 is TGTGCCAGCAGTTACGAGACAGCCTATGGCTACACCTTC. This gives the protein CASSYETAYGYTF.